This TCR beta chain stems from a study of OX40 agonist ivuxolimab in advanced cancers. Autoimmune disease history or systemic immunosuppression barred patients. In the case of this clone: The antigen remains unidentified.

The repertoire was sequenced with immunoSEQ multiplex PCR; TCRdb's copy has only in-frame clones and lacks some. The profile shows about 60,000 clones, about nine tenths of them singletons. Study conclusions and caveats: Which antigen the expanded peripheral T cells recognized is unknown.

This CDR3 region has 15 residues. Germline V gives CDR1 MNHEY, CDR2 SVGAGI. Between the trimmed V and J ends, which lost 0 bases and 5 bases, there was a span of 13 bases. The chain recombines TRBV6-5 with TRBJ1-2; D is ambiguous. The TCR sequence derives from an adult with an advanced solid tumor such as melanoma, head and neck, liver or kidney cancer. Sequences were derived from CD4+ or CD8+ T cells sorted from blood, sampled in a trial of the OX40 agonist ivuxolimab. For the CDR3, the DNA is TGTGCCAGCAGTTACTCTTCCCTACCCATTTATGGCTACACCTTC. Protein product: CASSYSSLPIYGYTF.